A selection of T cell receptor beta chains follows, all from one sample in a study of T cell repertoires in urothelial bladder cancer. Repertoires were generated with immunoSEQ multiplex PCR, while TCRdb's copy carries only in-frame clones and drops some. Of 5,000 to 7,500 clones listed, roughly two thirds are singletons. Sequencing used tumor-infiltrating cells from bladder cancer. Receptor source: a human donor with urothelial carcinoma. CDR3s include the opening cysteine and the closing phenylalanine or tryptophan. Fields, in order: clone size, J gene, D gene, V gene, CDR3 DNA, CDR3 protein. A D gene is named only where the DNA matches it firmly. Size tells how often a clone was seen (once, few, many) or the class of an expanded clone, and some rows leave it out.

.	TRBJ2-5	.	TRBV18	TGTGCCAGCTCACCACCGCGCCCTCAAGAGACCCAGTACTTC	CASSPPRPQETQYF
.	TRBJ1-3	.	TRBV2	TGTGCCAGCAAGCCCGATGGAAACACCATATATTTT	CASKPDGNTIYF
.	TRBJ2-3	.	TRBV18	TGTGCCAGCTCACCGGATTATACTAGCACAGATACGCAGTATTTT	CASSPDYTSTDTQYF
.	TRBJ1-1	.	TRBV7-6	TGTGCCAGCAGCTTAGTTCGAACAGGGAGCACTGAAGCTTTCTTT	CASSLVRTGSTEAFF
.	TRBJ1-4	.	TRBV28	TGTGCCAGCAAAAATACCGGGACACCAGAAAAGGGGTTTTTT	CASKNTGTPEKGFF
few	TRBJ1-5	.	TRBV19	TGTGCCAGTAGTCCTGGTAGGGGTGAACAGCCCCAGCATTTT	CASSPGRGEQPQHF
.	TRBJ1-6	.	TRBV23-1	TGCGCCAGCAGTCAGGCCGGGTTTAATTCACCCCTCCACTTT	CASSQAGFNSPLHF
.	TRBJ2-6	.	TRBV18	TGTGCCAGCTCACGGGGGGACTCTGGGGCCAACGTCCTGACTTTC	CASSRGDSGANVLTF
.	TRBJ1-4	TRBD1	TRBV7-2	TGTGCCAGCAGCTTCGTAGGGGGCCCCTTGGTTGAAAAACTGTTTTTT	CASSFVGGPLVEKLFF
.	TRBJ2-1	TRBD2	TRBV12-5	TGTGCTAGTGGTCAAGGGACTAGCGGGGCAGCTATGGCGTACAATGAGCAGTTCTTC	CASGQGTSGAAMAYNEQFF
once	TRBJ1-2	.	TRBV2	TGTGCCAGCAGTGAAGCGCCGGGGGGCTACACCTTC	CASSEAPGGYTF
.	TRBJ2-2	TRBD1	TRBV2	TGTGCTTCCCGAGGACAGGGGAATACCGGGGAGCTGTTTTTT	CASRGQGNTGELFF
.	TRBJ2-1	TRBD2	TRBV13	TGTGCCAGCAGCTTAAACCTAGCGGTACAGCTCAATGAGCAGTTCTTC	CASSLNLAVQLNEQFF